This T cell receptor beta chain was found in a study of cytomegalovirus exposure and HLA in healthy donors. Study-level points and caveats: A later analysis reportedly found that, within productive TCRs, an Asian-associated ancestry cluster had fewer N-insertions than the mean observed across the approximately 600 donors. Cytomegalovirus association was assigned to over 150 TCR beta chains.

From germline, CDR1 is KGHSH and CDR2 LQKENI. The CDR3 runs 15 residues. The ends were cut back, 3 bases at V and 2 bases at J, with 10 bases in the middle. When sampled, the donors appeared nominally healthy, though they likely had unrecorded immune exposures. Primers for the PCR totalled 60 Vbeta and 13 Jbeta. The method was immunoSEQ multiplex PCR; TCRdb's version includes in-frame clones alone and lacks a portion of them. The top ten hold roughly 5% of the sample, which has about 180,000 clones, 81% seen once. With respect to this clone: The antigen is undetermined.

The TCR was taken from a woman aged 18-35 years in good health and CMV-seropositive. Sequenced sample: PBMCs. V gene TRBV18 combines with J gene TRBJ2-2, with D possibly TRBD2 on 5 matching bases. The DNA for the CDR3 is TGTGCCAGCTCACCGGACTTGACCAACACCGGGGAGCTGTTTTTT. This encodes CASSPDLTNTGELFF.